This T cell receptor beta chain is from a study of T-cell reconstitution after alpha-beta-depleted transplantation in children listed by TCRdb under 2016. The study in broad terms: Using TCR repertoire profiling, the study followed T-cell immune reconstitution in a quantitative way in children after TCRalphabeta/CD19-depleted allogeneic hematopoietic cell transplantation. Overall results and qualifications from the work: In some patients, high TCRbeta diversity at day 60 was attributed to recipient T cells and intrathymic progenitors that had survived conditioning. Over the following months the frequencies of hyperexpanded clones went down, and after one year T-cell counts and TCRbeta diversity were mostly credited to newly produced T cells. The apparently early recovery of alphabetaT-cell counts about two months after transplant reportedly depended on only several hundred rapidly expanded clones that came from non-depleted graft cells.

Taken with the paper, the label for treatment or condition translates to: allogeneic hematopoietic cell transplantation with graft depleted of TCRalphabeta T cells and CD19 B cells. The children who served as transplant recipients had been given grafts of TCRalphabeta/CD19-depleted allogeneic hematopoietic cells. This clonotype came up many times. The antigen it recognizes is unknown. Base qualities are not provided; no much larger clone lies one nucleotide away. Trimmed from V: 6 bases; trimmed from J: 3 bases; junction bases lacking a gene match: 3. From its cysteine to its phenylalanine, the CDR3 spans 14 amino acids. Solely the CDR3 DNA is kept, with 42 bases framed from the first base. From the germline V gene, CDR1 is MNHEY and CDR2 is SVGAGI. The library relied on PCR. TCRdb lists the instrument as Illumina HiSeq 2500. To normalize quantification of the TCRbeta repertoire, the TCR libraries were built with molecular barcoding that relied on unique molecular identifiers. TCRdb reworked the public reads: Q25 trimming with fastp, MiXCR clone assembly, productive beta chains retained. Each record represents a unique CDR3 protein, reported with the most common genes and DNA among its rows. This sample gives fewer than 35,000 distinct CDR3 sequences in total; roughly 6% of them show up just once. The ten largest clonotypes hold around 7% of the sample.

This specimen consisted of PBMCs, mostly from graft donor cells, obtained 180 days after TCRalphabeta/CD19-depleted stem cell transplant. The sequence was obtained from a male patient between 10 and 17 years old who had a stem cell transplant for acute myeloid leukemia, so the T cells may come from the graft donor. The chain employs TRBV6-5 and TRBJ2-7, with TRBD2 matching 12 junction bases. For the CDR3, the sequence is CASSQTSGSYEQYF. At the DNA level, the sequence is TGTGCCAGCAGCCAGACTAGCGGGAGCTACGAGCAGTACTTC.